A selection of T cell receptor beta chains follows, all from one sample in a study of identifying expanded T cells in peripheral blood. TCRdb's copy holds only in-frame clones and misses some; the assay was immunoSEQ multiplex PCR. In the table there are 50,000 to 70,000 clones, approximately 87% of which are singletons. The specimen sequenced was blood. The receptors originated from a person aged 18 to 70 in good health. Each CDR3 is given with its conserved first and last residue. The D gene is left open where the match is weak. Not every row has a clone size; where given, it reads once, few, many or a size class.

v_gene	d_gene	abundance	j_gene	CDR3aa	CDR3nt
TRBV9	NA	NA	TRBJ2-3	CASSGQVSDTQYF	TGTGCCAGCAGCGGACAAGTATCCGATACGCAGTATTTT
TRBV10-3	NA	once	TRBJ2-7	CAISAWDPPYEQYF	TGTGCCATCAGTGCCTGGGACCCCCCCTACGAGCAGTACTTC
TRBV5-8	NA	NA	TRBJ2-5	CASSLIVYQETQYF	TGTGCCAGCAGCTTGATCGTGTACCAAGAGACCCAGTACTTC
TRBV27	NA	NA	TRBJ1-3	CASSLSTTPGNTIYF	TGTGCCAGCAGTTTATCGACAACTCCTGGAAACACCATATATTTT
TRBV7-9	NA	NA	TRBJ1-4	CASSLALGRDNEKLFF	TGTGCCAGCAGCTTAGCGCTCGGCAGGGATAATGAAAAACTGTTTTTT
TRBV15	NA	NA	TRBJ2-1	CATSRDSRLVGEQFF	TGTGCCACCAGCAGAGATAGCAGGCTAGTCGGTGAGCAGTTCTTC
TRBV28	TRBD2	NA	TRBJ2-1	CASSTPAGAGVGNEQFF	TGTGCCAGCAGTACCCCAGCGGGAGCGGGGGTAGGCAATGAGCAGTTCTTC
TRBV29-1	NA	once	TRBJ2-7	CSVILNEQYF	TGCAGCGTTATCTTAAACGAGCAGTACTTC
TRBV6-6	NA	NA	TRBJ2-2	CASSHGLTGELFF	TGTGCCAGCAGTCACGGTTTAACCGGGGAGCTGTTTTTT
TRBV7-9	TRBD1	NA	TRBJ2-7	CASSPDRGRYAEQYF	TGTGCCAGCAGCCCGGACAGGGGGCGGTATGCCGAGCAGTACTTC
TRBV28	NA	NA	TRBJ2-3	CASNTAGVVGDTQYF	TGTGCCAGTAATACGGCAGGGGTCGTAGGGGATACGCAGTATTTT